This T cell receptor (beta chain) is from a study of early T cells in non-severe SARS-CoV-2 infection. As for this clonotype: A clone one base away is much larger, so this may be a read error.

As part of library construction, unique molecular identifiers were attached to individual cDNA molecules. TCRdb passed the 5' RACE reads through MiXCR, listing each CDR3 protein once. The sample holds tens of thousands of distinct CDR3 sequences, 6% to 7% seen once. This sequence was found in an adult who was a healthcare worker with PCR-confirmed SARS-CoV-2 infection or an uninfected control (not recorded which). Sequences were obtained from whole blood.

The CDR3 DNA sequence: TGCAGTGCTCAGAATTACTTGGAAACTGAAGCTTTCTTT. Translated: CSAQNYLETEAFF. The J gene is TRBJ1-1, the V gene TRBV20-1; D uncertain. V was clipped by 5 bases and J by 5 bases, with 15 bases between them. The V gene's germline CDR1 is DFQATT and CDR2 SNEGSKA (reference sequence). CDR3 length equals 13 residues.